This T cell receptor (beta chain) stems from a study of shared clonotypes between healthy human individuals. In regard to this clone: Its specificity is not known.

Findings and limits, study-wide: As a rule, naive subsets had a larger estimated richness than memory subsets.

Sorted-subset replicate PCRs used about 200 ng of genomic DNA. This amount corresponded to about 30,000 T cell genomes. TCRdb's table, derived via immunoSEQ multiplex PCR, lists solely in-frame clones and lacks some. This sample has 2 million to 3 million clones, with approximately 93% found just once. The TCR originated in a man aged 18 to 29 in good health. Some clones in this sample may be carry-over from other donors' samples. Sample: naive CD4+ T cells from PBMCs. Documented subset: CD45RA+ positively selected.

This CDR3 is CAWRDSYEQYF. The CDR3 nucleotides are TGTGCCTGGAGGGACAGCTACGAGCAGTACTTC. This chain links TRBV30 with TRBJ2-7, with D tentatively TRBD1 (6 bases). The CDR3 loop spans 11 amino acids. V shed 3 bases and J shed 3 bases, with 6 bases lying between them. Germline V gene data show CDR1 as GTSNPN and CDR2 as SVGIG (reference sequence). Based on the CDR3 plus reference TRBV30 and TRBJ2-7, the full variable domain is SQTIHQWPATLVQPVGSPLSLECTVEGTSNPNLYWYRQAAGRGLQLLFYSVGIGQISSEVPQNLSASRPQDRQFILSSKKLLLSDSGFYLCAWRDSYEQYFGPGTRLTVT.